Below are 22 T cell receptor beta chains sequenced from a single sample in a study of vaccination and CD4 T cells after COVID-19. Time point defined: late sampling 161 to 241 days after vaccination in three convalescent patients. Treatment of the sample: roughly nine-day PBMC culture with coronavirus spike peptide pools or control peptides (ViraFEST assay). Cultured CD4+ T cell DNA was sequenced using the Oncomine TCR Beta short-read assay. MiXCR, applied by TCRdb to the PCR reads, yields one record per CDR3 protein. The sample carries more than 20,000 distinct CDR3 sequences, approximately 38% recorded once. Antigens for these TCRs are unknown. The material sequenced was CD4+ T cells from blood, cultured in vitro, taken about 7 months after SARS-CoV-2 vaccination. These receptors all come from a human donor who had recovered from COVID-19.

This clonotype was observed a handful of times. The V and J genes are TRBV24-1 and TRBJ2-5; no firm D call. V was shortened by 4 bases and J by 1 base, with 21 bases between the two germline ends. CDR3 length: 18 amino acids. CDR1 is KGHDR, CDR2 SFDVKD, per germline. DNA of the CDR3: TGTGCCACCAGTGACTCCCGGACCAGTTGGCCCTCCCAAGAGACCCAGTACTTC. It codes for CATSDSRTSWPSQETQYF.

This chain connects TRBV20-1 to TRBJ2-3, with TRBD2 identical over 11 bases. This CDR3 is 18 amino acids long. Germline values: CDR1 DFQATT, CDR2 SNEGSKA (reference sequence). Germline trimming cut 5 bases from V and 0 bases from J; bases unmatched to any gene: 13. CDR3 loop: CSAGTGTSGTTSTDTQYF. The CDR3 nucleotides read TGCAGTGCTGGAACCGGGACTAGCGGTACCACTAGCACAGATACGCAGTATTTT.

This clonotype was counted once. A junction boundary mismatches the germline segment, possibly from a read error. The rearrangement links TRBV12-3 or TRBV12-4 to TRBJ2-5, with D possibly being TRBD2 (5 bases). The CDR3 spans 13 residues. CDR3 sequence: CASSFNLGEAQYF. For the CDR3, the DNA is TGTGCCAGCAGTTTCAATTTGGGAGAGGCCCAGTACTTC.

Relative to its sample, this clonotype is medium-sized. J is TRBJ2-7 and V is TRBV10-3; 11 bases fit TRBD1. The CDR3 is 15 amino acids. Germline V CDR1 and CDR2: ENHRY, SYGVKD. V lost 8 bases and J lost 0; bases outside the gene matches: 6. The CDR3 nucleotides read TGTGCCATCGGTCGAGGGACAGGGGGCTCCTACGAGCAGTACTTC. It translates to CAIGRGTGGSYEQYF.

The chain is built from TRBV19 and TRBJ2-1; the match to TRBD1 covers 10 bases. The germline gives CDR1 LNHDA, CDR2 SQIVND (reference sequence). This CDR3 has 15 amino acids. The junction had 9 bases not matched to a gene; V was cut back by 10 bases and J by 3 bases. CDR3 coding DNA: TGTGCCACCAAGGACAGGGGGGACGTCTACAATGAGCAGTTCTTC. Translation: CATKDRGDVYNEQFF.

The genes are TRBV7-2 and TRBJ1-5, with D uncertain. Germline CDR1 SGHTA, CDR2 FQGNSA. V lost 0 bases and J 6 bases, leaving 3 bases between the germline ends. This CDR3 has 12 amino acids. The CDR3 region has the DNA TGTGCCAGCAGCTTAGCACTTCAGCCCCAGCATTTT. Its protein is CASSLALQPQHF.

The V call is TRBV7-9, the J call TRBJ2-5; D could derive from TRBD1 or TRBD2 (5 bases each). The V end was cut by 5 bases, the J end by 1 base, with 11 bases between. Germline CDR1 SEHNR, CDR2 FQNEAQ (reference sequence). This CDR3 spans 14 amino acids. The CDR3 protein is CASSPGAFQETQYF. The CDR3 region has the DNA TGTGCCAGCAGCCCCGGGGCATTCCAAGAGACCCAGTACTTC. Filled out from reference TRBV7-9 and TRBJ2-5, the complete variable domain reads DTGVSQNPRHKITKRGQNVTFRCDPISEHNRLYWYRQTLGQGPEFLTYFQNEAQLEKSRLLSDRFSAERPKGSFSTLEIQRTEQGDSAMYLCASSPGAFQETQYFGPGTRLLVL.

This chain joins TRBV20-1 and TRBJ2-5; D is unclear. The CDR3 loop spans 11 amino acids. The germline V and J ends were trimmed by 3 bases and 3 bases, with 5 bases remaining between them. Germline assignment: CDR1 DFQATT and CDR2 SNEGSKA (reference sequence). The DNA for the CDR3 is TGCAGTGCTAGTGAAAAAGAGACCCAGTACTTC. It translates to CSASEKETQYF.

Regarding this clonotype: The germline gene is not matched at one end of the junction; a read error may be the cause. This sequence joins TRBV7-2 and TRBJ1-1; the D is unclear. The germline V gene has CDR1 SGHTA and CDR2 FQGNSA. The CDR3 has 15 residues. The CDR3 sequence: CASSSYGGGNAEAFF. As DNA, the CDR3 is TGTGCCAGCAGCTCTTACGGTGGAGGGAACGCTGAAGCTTTCTTT.

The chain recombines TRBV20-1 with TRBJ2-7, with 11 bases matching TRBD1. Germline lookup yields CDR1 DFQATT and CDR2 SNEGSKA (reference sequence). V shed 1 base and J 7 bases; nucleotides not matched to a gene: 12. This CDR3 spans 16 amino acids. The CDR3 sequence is CSARASGTGGVGEQYF. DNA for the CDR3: TGCAGTGCTAGAGCTTCCGGGACAGGGGGAGTCGGGGAGCAGTACTTC.

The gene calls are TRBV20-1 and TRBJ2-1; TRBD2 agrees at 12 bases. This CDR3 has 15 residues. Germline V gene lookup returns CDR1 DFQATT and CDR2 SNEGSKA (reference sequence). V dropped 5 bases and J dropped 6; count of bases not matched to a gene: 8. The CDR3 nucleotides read TGCAGTGCTCCGAGGACTAGCGGGGAAGCCAATGAGCAGTTCTTC. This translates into CSAPRTSGEANEQFF.

CDR3 sequence: CSASPGEQFF. CDR3 DNA: TGCAGTGCTAGCCCGGGAGAGCAGTTCTTC. V and J are TRBV20-1 and TRBJ2-1, with TRBD2 as a possible D gene (5 bases). V was cut by 3 bases and J by 10 bases, with 7 bases left in between. CDR1 is DFQATT, CDR2 SNEGSKA, per germline (reference sequence). The CDR3 spans 10 residues.

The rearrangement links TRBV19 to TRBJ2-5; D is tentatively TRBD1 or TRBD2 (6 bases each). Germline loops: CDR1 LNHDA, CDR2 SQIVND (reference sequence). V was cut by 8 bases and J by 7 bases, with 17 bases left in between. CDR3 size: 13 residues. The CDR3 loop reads CASAPGGKATQYF. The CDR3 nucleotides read TGTGCCAGTGCCCCCGGGGGCAAGGCGACCCAGTACTTC.

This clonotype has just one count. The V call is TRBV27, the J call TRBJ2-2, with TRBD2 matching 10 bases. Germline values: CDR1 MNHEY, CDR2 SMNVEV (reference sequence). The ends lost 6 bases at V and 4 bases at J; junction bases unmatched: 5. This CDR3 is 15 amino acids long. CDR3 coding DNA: TGTGCCAGCAGGCAGGGACTAGCGAGCACCGGGGAGCTGTTTTTT. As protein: CASRQGLASTGELFF.

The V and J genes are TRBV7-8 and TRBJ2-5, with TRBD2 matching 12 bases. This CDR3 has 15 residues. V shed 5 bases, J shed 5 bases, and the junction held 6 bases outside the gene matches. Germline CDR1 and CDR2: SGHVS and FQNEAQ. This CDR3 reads CASSVTSGSWETQYF. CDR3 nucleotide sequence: TGTGCCAGCAGCGTGACTAGCGGGAGTTGGGAGACCCAGTACTTC.

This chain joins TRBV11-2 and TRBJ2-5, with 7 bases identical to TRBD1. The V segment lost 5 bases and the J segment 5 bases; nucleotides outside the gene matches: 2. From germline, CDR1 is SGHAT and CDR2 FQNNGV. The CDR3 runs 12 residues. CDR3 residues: CASSRQGETQYF. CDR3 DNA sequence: TGTGCCAGCAGCCGACAGGGTGAGACCCAGTACTTC.

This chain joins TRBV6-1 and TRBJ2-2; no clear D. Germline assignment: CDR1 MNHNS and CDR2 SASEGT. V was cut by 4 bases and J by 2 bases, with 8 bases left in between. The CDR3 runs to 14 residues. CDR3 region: CASSATLNTGELFF. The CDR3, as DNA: TGTGCCAGCAGTGCTACCCTAAACACCGGGGAGCTGTTTTTT.

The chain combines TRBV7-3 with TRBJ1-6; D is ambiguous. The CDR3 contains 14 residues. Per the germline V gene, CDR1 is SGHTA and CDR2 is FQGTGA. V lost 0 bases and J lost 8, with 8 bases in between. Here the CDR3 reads CASSLTADDSPLHF. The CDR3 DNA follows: TGTGCCAGCAGCTTAACAGCCGATGATTCACCCCTCCACTTT.

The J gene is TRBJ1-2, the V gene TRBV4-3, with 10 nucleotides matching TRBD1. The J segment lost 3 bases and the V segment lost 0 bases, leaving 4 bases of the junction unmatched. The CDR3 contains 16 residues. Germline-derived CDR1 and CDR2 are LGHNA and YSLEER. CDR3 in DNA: TGCGCCAGCAGCCAAGATGGGACAGGGGCGTACTATGGCTACACCTTC. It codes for CASSQDGTGAYYGYTF.

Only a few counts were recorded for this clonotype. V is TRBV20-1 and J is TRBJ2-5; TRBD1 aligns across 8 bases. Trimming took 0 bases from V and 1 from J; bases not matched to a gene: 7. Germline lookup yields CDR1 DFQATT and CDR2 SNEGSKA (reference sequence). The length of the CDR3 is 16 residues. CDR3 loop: CSARDRNRGVQETQYF. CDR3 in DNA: TGCAGTGCTAGAGATCGGAACAGGGGGGTCCAAGAGACCCAGTACTTC.

The CDR3 sequence is CASSLSTSEQYF. The CDR3 DNA follows: TGTGCCAGCAGTTTATCTACTAGCGAGCAGTACTTC. V and J are TRBV28 and TRBJ2-7, with D possibly being TRBD2 (5 bases). The V end lost 1 base, the J end lost 6 bases, and 7 bases lay between the germline ends. The CDR3 contains 12 residues. Germline V gene data show CDR1 as MDHEN and CDR2 as SYDVKM.

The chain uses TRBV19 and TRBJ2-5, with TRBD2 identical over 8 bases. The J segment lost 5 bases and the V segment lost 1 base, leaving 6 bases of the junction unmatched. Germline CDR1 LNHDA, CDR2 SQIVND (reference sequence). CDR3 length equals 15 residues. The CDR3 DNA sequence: TGTGCCAGTAGTATAGCCTGGACTAGCTGGGAGACCCAGTACTTC. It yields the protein CASSIAWTSWETQYF.